These 27 T cell receptor beta chains originate from one sample sequenced in a study of CD8 T cells in ankylosing spondylitis. The study, taken as a whole, reports: In ankylosing spondylitis blood, a motif of several highly homologous TCR beta variants appeared characteristic.

Each CDR3 protein gets one entry after TCRdb re-called the 5' RACE reads with MiXCR. The repertoire holds some 330,000 distinct CDR3 sequences, with 7% to 9% as singletons. These receptors lack a known antigen. Sequencing was carried out using blood, either unsorted or a sorted T cell fraction (not recorded which). The receptor source for this set is a male donor with ankylosing spondylitis.

This chain connects TRBV18 to TRBJ2-7, with 9 bases aligning to TRBD2. V lost 4 bases to trimming and J lost 5 bases; unmatched junction nucleotides: 6. The CDR3 is 14 amino acids. Germline CDR1 and CDR2: KGHSH and LQKENI. CDR3 loop: CASSRSGGLDEQYF. CDR3 nucleotides: TGTGCCAGCTCACGAAGCGGGGGGCTGGACGAGCAGTACTTC.

The chain links TRBV25-1 to TRBJ1-6; 9 nucleotides line up with TRBD1. The CDR3 totals 15 residues. V dropped 2 bases and J dropped 10; count of bases not matched to a gene: 6. Germline CDR1 MGHDK, CDR2 SYGVNS. The CDR3 region has the DNA TGTGCCAGCAGTGAAACCGGGACAGGGTTGTCACCCCTCCACTTT. Translation: CASSETGTGLSPLHF.

Notes on this clonotype: One junction end does not reproduce the germline sequence, and a read error may be involved. The chain recombines TRBV3-1 with TRBJ1-2; D is undetermined. CDR1 LGHDT and CDR2 YNNKEL come from the germline V gene (reference sequence). The CDR3 is 14 amino acids. CDR3 in amino acids: CACSQGGRGFGYTF. The CDR3 coding sequence is TGTGCCTGCAGCCAAGGAGGTCGGGGTTTCGGCTACACCTTC.

J is TRBJ1-3 and V is TRBV20-1; D call uncertain. This CDR3 comprises 16 residues. Trimming took 6 bases from V and 0 from J, leaving 18 bases between them. Germline-derived CDR1 and CDR2 are DFQATT and SNEGSKA (reference sequence). The CDR3 sequence: CSASPTAALSGNTIYF. The CDR3 region has the DNA TGCAGTGCGAGCCCGACTGCTGCTCTCTCTGGAAACACCATATATTTT.

In its sample, this clonotype was seen a few times. V gene TRBV5-1 combines with J gene TRBJ1-4; D ambiguous. The CDR3 is 15 amino acids. The V gene's germline CDR1 is SGHRS and CDR2 YFSETQ. Trimming removed 1 base from V and 2 bases from J, with 9 bases in between. CDR3 region: CASSLWGFTNEKLFF. CDR3 sequence (DNA): TGCGCCAGCAGCTTGTGGGGATTTACTAATGAAAAACTGTTTTTT.

CDR3 DNA sequence: TGTGCCAGCAGTCTCCACGGGCCCCACACCTACGAGCAGTACTTC. Its translation is CASSLHGPHTYEQYF. The chain combines TRBV3-1 with TRBJ2-7; D remains unclear. The V end lost 6 bases, the J end lost 2 bases, and 17 bases lay between the germline ends. Germline CDR1 LGHDT, CDR2 YNNKEL (reference sequence). The CDR3 runs to 15 residues.

This clonotype was picked up a small number of times. The rearrangement joins TRBV19 to TRBJ2-1, with 7 nucleotides matching TRBD2. Looked up from germline, CDR1 is LNHDA and CDR2 is SQIVND (reference sequence). CDR3 size: 14 residues. Losses at the gene ends were 10 bases for V and 4 bases for J; bases not matched to a gene: 10. CDR3 in DNA: TGTGCCACCCTAAGGGCGGGAGCTTACAATGAGCAGTTCTTC. It yields the protein CATLRAGAYNEQFF.

The chain employs TRBV3-1 and TRBJ2-1; TRBD2 matches at 9 bases. V trimming: 1 base; J trimming: 8 bases; junction bases outside the gene matches: 6. The germline CDR1 and CDR2 sequences are LGHDT and YNNKEL (reference sequence). This CDR3 comprises 15 residues. The CDR3 is CASSQGAGGRYEQFF. DNA for the CDR3: TGTGCCAGCAGCCAAGGTGCGGGAGGGCGCTATGAGCAGTTCTTC.

This rearrangement joins TRBV5-5 to TRBJ1-5; 7 bases map to TRBD1. In germline, CDR1 is SGHKS, CDR2 YYEKEE (reference sequence). CDR3 length equals 14 residues. The V and J ends lost 4 bases and 3 bases, in that order; junction bases with no gene match: 4. The CDR3 coding sequence is TGTGCCAGCAGCCCAGGGACAGACAATCAGCCCCAGCATTTT. Its protein product is CASSPGTDNQPQHF.

This clonotype was observed a handful of times. This chain uses TRBV19 with TRBJ2-3; TRBD1 might be the D (5 bases). Germline V gives CDR1 LNHDA, CDR2 SQIVND (reference sequence). Trimming took 3 bases from V and 2 from J, leaving 12 bases between them. The CDR3 totals 15 residues. CDR3 loop: CASSMQGRATDTQYF. As DNA, the CDR3 is TGTGCCAGTAGTATGCAGGGAAGAGCCACAGATACGCAGTATTTT.

At least ten counts were recorded for this clonotype. This chain links TRBV19 with TRBJ2-4; D remains ambiguous. Germline assignment: CDR1 LNHDA and CDR2 SQIVND (reference sequence). The CDR3 sequence is 18 residues long. V was pared by 2 bases and J by 3 bases, with 20 bases between. The CDR3 coding sequence is TGTGCCAGTAGTATACCTCCCGGGTTCGCTGTAGGCAAAAACATTCAGTACTTC. Its translation: CASSIPPGFAVGKNIQYF. The whole variable domain, filled in from reference TRBV19 and TRBJ2-4, reads DGGITQSPKYLFRKEGQNVTLSCEQNLNHDAMYWYRQDPGQGLRLIYYSQIVNDFQKGDIAEGYSVSREKKESFPLTVTSAQKNPTAFYLCASSIPPGFAVGKNIQYFGAGTRLSVL.

V usage is TRBV29-1 and J usage is TRBJ1-1; D is ambiguous. From germline, CDR1 is SQVTM and CDR2 ANQGSEA. Trimming cost V 7 bases and J 0 bases, with 12 bases left between them. The CDR3 covers 13 residues. Here the CDR3 reads CSAPRIMNTEAFF. The DNA for the CDR3 is TGCAGCGCCCCACGGATTATGAACACTGAAGCTTTCTTT. Supplemented by reference TRBV29-1 and TRBJ1-1, the full variable domain reads SAVISQKPSRDICQRGTSLTIQCQVDSQVTMMFWYRQQPGQSLTLIATANQGSEATYESGFVIDKFPISRPNLTFSTLTVSNMSPEDSSIYLCSAPRIMNTEAFFGQGTRLTVV.

Many counts were recorded for this clonotype. This rearrangement joins TRBV6-5 to TRBJ1-1; D remains ambiguous. V lost 0 bases and J 5 bases, leaving 13 bases between the germline ends. The CDR3 length is 15 residues. Germline assignment: CDR1 MNHEY and CDR2 SVGAGI. The CDR3 sequence is CASSYSGSAGTEAFF. CDR3 DNA: TGTGCCAGCAGTTACTCCGGCAGCGCTGGAACTGAAGCTTTCTTT.

In this sample, this clonotype turned up a few times. The chain uses TRBV5-1 and TRBJ2-1, with 7 bases matching TRBD1. CDR1 and CDR2 from the germline V gene are SGHRS and YFSETQ. The CDR3 sequence is 16 residues long. The trim removed 3 bases at V and 0 bases at J, leaving 6 bases unmatched. The CDR3 DNA reads TGCGCCAGCAGCTCATCGACAGGGTTCTCCTACAATGAGCAGTTCTTC. Amino acid sequence: CASSSSTGFSYNEQFF.

The chain recombines TRBV12-3 or TRBV12-4 with TRBJ2-1, with D perhaps matching TRBD2 (6 bases). CDR3 size: 14 residues. V was clipped by 7 bases and J by 9 bases, with 19 bases between them. Written as DNA, the CDR3 is TGTGCCAGCACTCCGGGACGGGACTTTCGTGAGCAGTTCTTC. This gives the protein CASTPGRDFREQFF.

This clonotype appeared a few times. The chain uses TRBV24-1 and TRBJ2-3; D gene ambiguous. The CDR3 is made up of 13 amino acids. The germline V and J ends were trimmed by 1 base and 5 bases, with 6 bases remaining between them. Germline V gene lookup returns CDR1 KGHDR and CDR2 SFDVKD. The CDR3 loop is CATSDLGEDTQYF. The DNA of the CDR3 is TGTGCCACCAGTGATTTAGGTGAAGATACGCAGTATTTT.

This clonotype was found a few times. The chain employs TRBV4-3 and TRBJ2-3; D is uncertain. V shed 0 bases and J shed 2 bases, with 6 bases lying between them. The CDR3 length is 14 residues. CDR1 and CDR2 from the germline V gene are LGHNA and YSLEER. CDR3 DNA: TGCGCCAGCAGCCAAGAGTACCCCACAGATACGCAGTATTTT. This encodes CASSQEYPTDTQYF.

This clonotype was observed many times. The chain links TRBV10-3 to TRBJ1-2; TRBD1 might be the D (6 bases). CDR3 length: 14 amino acids. Germline assignment: CDR1 ENHRY and CDR2 SYGVKD. Trimming removed 3 bases from V and 4 bases from J, with 12 bases in between. CDR3 region: CAISEGTSIYGYTF. The CDR3 nucleotides are TGTGCCATCAGTGAAGGGACATCAATCTATGGCTACACCTTC.

This clonotype was observed many times. This sequence joins TRBV20-1 and TRBJ2-1, with 16 bases matching TRBD2. The CDR3 extends over 16 amino acids. Losses at the gene ends were 4 bases for V and 3 bases for J; bases not matched to a gene: 3. From germline, CDR1 is DFQATT and CDR2 SNEGSKA (reference sequence). The CDR3 region is CSAIGTSGRVYNEQFF. CDR3 coding DNA: TGCAGTGCTATAGGGACTAGCGGGAGGGTCTACAATGAGCAGTTCTTC.

V gene TRBV11-2 combines with J gene TRBJ1-5, with a weak D call TRBD1 (6 bases). The V gene's germline CDR1 is SGHAT and CDR2 FQNNGV. V lost 1 base, J lost 2 bases, and 21 bases lay in between. The CDR3 sequence is 19 residues long. The CDR3 sequence: CASSLVAGWGADGNQPQHF. The CDR3 DNA sequence: TGTGCCAGCAGCTTAGTTGCGGGGTGGGGGGCGGACGGCAATCAGCCCCAGCATTTT. Drawing the rest from reference TRBV11-2 and TRBJ1-5, the complete variable domain is EAGVAQSPRYKIIEKRQSVAFWCNPISGHATLYWYQQILGQGPKLLIQFQNNGVVDDSQLPKDRFSAERLKGVDSTLKIQPAKLEDSAVYLCASSLVAGWGADGNQPQHFGDGTRLSIL.

The rearrangement joins TRBV10-3 to TRBJ2-7; D remains ambiguous. Trimming removed 2 bases at V and 6 bases at J, with 11 bases between. CDR1 and CDR2 (germline): ENHRY, SYGVKD. The length of the CDR3 is 13 residues. CDR3 region: CAISEQGLGEQYF. The CDR3 DNA follows: TGTGCCATCAGTGAGCAAGGGTTGGGCGAGCAGTACTTC.

This sequence joins TRBV18 and TRBJ2-7; TRBD1 aligns across 7 bases. Unmatched junction bases numbered 6, after V lost 1 base and J lost 6 bases. This CDR3 comprises 14 residues. CDR1 is KGHSH, CDR2 LQKENI, per germline. The CDR3 nucleotides read TGTGCCAGCTCACCACTTCACAGGGGCGTCGAGCAGTACTTC. It codes for CASSPLHRGVEQYF.

This clonotype has only a few counts. This chain uses TRBV20-1 with TRBJ2-7; TRBD1 might be the D (6 bases). V was cut by 6 bases and J by 3 bases, with 12 bases left in between. CDR1 and CDR2 (germline): DFQATT, SNEGSKA (reference sequence). CDR3 length: 12 amino acids. DNA for the CDR3: TGCAGTGCCCCTACAGGGTACTACGAGCAGTACTTC. This sequence encodes CSAPTGYYEQYF.

This chain uses TRBV5-1 with TRBJ2-7; D may be TRBD2 (5 bases). Germline V gives CDR1 SGHRS, CDR2 YFSETQ. V lost 4 bases and J lost 7, with 21 bases in between. CDR3 length: 15 residues. In nucleotides, the CDR3 is TGCGCCAGCAGCCCCATCGGGGTGCGTGACTCGGAGCAGTACTTC. Translated, it gives CASSPIGVRDSEQYF.

This clonotype has more than one count but fewer than ten. The rearrangement joins TRBV20-1 to TRBJ2-7, with 8 bases aligning to TRBD1. Germline lookup yields CDR1 DFQATT and CDR2 SNEGSKA (reference sequence). V shed 5 bases and J 6 bases; nucleotides not matched to a gene: 12. There are 14 residues in the CDR3. CDR3 residues: CSAQVPDRETEQYF. CDR3 in DNA: TGCAGTGCTCAAGTCCCGGACAGGGAAACCGAGCAGTACTTC.

This clonotype was recorded many times. J is TRBJ2-7 and V is TRBV15, with D perhaps TRBD1 (5 bases). The CDR3 contains 14 residues. Germline V lookup: CDR1 LNHNV, CDR2 YYDKDF (reference sequence). The ends were cut back, 0 bases at V and 4 bases at J, with 10 bases in the middle. The DNA of the CDR3 is TGTGCCACCAGCAGAGACCTAGGGGATTACGAGCAGTACTTC. It codes for CATSRDLGDYEQYF.

This sequence joins TRBV3-1 and TRBJ2-7; D remains unclear. The length of the CDR3 is 12 residues. Per the germline V gene, CDR1 is LGHDT and CDR2 is YNNKEL (reference sequence). The V end was cut by 5 bases, the J end by 6 bases, with 11 bases between. CDR3 coding DNA: TGTGCCAGCAGCTACCCCGTAGGCGAGCAGTACTTC. It codes for CASSYPVGEQYF.